The 3 T cell receptor beta chains below were found in one sample sequenced in a study of blood T cells in healthy people across ages. Sample-barcoded 5' priming and a J-beta primer mix drove a second PCR of 7 to 11 cycles. TCRdb fed the 5' RACE reads into MiXCR, producing one record per CDR3 protein. The repertoire has some 1,800,000 distinct CDR3 sequences, roughly two fifths of them found once; the top ten carry approximately 22%. Sample: blood. Receptor source: a human donor in good health.

This clonotype was counted between two and nine times. The gene calls are TRBV28 and TRBJ2-1; D might be TRBD1 (6 bases). The CDR3 has 13 amino acids. Germline lookup yields CDR1 MDHEN and CDR2 SYDVKM. The V end was cut by 5 bases, the J end by 9 bases, with 14 bases between. The CDR3 spells CASSQPPGVEQFF. The CDR3 nucleotides are TGTGCCAGCAGTCAACCCCCAGGGGTTGAGCAGTTCTTC.

This chain joins TRBV28 and TRBJ2-3; D could derive from TRBD1 or TRBD2 (5 bases each). Germline V gene sequence: CDR1 MDHEN, CDR2 SYDVKM. The CDR3 covers 15 residues. The ends were cut back, 2 bases at V and 2 bases at J, with 11 bases in the middle. The DNA for the CDR3 is TGTGCCAGCAGTTTAATGTGGGGGAACACAGATACGCAGTATTTT. Its translation: CASSLMWGNTDTQYF.

The chain has TRBV29-1 and TRBJ2-3; D is undetermined. Germline-derived CDR1 and CDR2 are SQVTM and ANQGSEA. This CDR3 comprises 12 residues. Deletions cut 4 bases from V and 4 bases from J, with 9 bases between. CDR3 region: CSVADASDTQYF. In DNA, the CDR3 is TGCAGCGTTGCGGACGCTTCAGATACGCAGTATTTT.